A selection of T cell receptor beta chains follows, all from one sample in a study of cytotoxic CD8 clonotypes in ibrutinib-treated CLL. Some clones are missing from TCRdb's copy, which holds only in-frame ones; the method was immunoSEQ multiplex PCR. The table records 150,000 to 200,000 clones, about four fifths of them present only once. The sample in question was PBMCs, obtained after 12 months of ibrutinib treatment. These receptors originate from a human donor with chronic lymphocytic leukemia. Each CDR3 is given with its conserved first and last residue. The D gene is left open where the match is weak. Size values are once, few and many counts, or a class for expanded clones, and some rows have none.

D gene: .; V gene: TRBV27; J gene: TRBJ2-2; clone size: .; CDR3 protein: CASRQEANTGELFF; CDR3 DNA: TGTGCCAGCCGACAGGAGGCGAACACCGGGGAGCTGTTTTTT
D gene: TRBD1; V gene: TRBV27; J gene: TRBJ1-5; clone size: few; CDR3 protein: CASSSLRGREPQHF; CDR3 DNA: TGTGCCAGCAGTTCACTCAGGGGGCGGGAGCCCCAGCATTTT
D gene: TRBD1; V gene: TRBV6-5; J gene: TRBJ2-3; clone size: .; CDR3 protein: CASSYRDRGDTQYF; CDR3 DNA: TGTGCCAGCAGTTACCGGGACAGGGGGGATACGCAGTATTTT
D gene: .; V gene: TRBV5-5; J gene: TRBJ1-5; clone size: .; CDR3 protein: CASSRDRWGSESNQPQHF; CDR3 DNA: TGTGCCAGCAGCCGGGATAGGTGGGGATCGGAGAGCAATCAGCCCCAGCATTTT
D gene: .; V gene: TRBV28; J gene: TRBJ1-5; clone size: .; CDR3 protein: CASNYRNQPQHF; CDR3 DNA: TGTGCCAGCAATTACAGAAATCAGCCCCAGCATTTT
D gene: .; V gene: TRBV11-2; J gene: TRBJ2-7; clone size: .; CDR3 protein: CASSPDGSYEQYF; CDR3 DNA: TGTGCCAGCAGCCCAGACGGCTCCTACGAGCAGTACTTC
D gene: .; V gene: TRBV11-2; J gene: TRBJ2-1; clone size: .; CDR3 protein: CASSLVQAYNEQFF; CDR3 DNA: TGTGCCAGCAGCTTAGTTCAGGCATACAATGAGCAGTTCTTC
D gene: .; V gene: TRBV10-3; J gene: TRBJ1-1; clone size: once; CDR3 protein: CAISESTAGVNTEAFF; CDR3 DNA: TGTGCCATCAGTGAGTCGACGGCGGGGGTGAACACTGAAGCTTTCTTT
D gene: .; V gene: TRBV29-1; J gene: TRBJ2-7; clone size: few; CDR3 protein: CSVEDGSYEQYF; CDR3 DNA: TGCAGCGTTGAGGACGGCTCCTACGAGCAGTACTTC
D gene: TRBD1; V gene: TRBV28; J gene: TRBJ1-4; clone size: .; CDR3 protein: CASSFTTGDSEKLFF; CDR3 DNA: TGTGCCAGCAGTTTCACGACAGGGGATAGTGAAAAACTGTTTTTT
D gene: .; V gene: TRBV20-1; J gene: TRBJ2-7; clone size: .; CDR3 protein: CSATHDYEQYF; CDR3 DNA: TGCAGTGCTACCCACGACTACGAGCAGTACTTC
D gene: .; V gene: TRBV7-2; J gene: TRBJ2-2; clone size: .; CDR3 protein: CASSLPTGGNTGELFF; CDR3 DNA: TGTGCCAGCAGCTTACCGACAGGCGGGAACACCGGGGAGCTGTTTTTT
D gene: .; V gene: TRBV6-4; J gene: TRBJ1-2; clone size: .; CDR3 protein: CASSDPTRNYGYTF; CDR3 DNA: TGTGCCAGCAGTGACCCGACAAGAAACTATGGCTACACCTTC
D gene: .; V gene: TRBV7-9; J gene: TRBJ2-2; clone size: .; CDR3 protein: CASSRIPTVTSNTGELFF; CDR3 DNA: TGTGCCAGCAGCCGGATTCCGACAGTAACGTCGAACACCGGGGAGCTGTTTTTT
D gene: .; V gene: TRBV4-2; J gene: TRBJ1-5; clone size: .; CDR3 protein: CASSQSSRNSNQPQHF; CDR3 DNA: TGTGCCAGCAGCCAGTCGAGCAGGAATAGCAATCAGCCCCAGCATTTT